This entry lists 32 T cell receptor beta chains sequenced from one sample in a study of blood T cell repertoires in COVID-19. Libraries were prepared by immunoSEQ multiplex PCR; TCRdb keeps only in-frame clonotypes and omits some of them. The profile shows 370,000 or so clones, approximately 80% of them singletons. Sequences were obtained from peripheral blood. The receptors were gathered from a human donor with acute or convalescent COVID-19. The donor label of this sample is uncertain.

The CDR3 reads CASSYSAFSGSYEQYF. The DNA of the CDR3 is TGTGCCAGCAGTTACTCGGCCTTTAGCGGGAGTTACGAGCAGTACTTC. This chain connects TRBV6-6 to TRBJ2-7; TRBD2 agrees at 9 bases. The CDR3 loop spans 16 amino acids. After removal of 0 bases from V and 4 bases from J, the junction contained 7 bases not matched to a gene. CDR1 is MNHNY and CDR2 is SVGAGI in the germline V gene (reference sequence).

This chain links TRBV11-2 with TRBJ1-1; tentative D call: TRBD1 (6 bases). Germline V gene data show CDR1 as SGHAT and CDR2 as FQNNGV. This CDR3 is 15 amino acids long. Trimming removed 5 bases at V and 0 bases at J, with 13 bases between. CDR3 in amino acids: CASSRDTLMNTEAFF. CDR3 bases: TGTGCCAGCAGCAGGGACACACTCATGAACACTGAAGCTTTCTTT.

CDR3 region: CAWSVLFSRGYTF. CDR3 DNA sequence: TGTGCCTGGAGTGTACTGTTTAGCAGAGGCTACACCTTC. The rearrangement joins TRBV30 to TRBJ1-2; no definite D call. The CDR3 totals 13 residues. Trimming took off 0 bases at V and 8 bases at J, with 13 bases between the two ends. The germline CDR1 and CDR2 sequences are GTSNPN and SVGIG (reference sequence).

The chain links TRBV10-3 to TRBJ2-7; 8 bases map to TRBD2. Germline V lookup: CDR1 ENHRY, CDR2 SYGVKD. Trimming at V came to 2 bases and at J to 4 bases, leaving 7 bases not matched to a gene. This CDR3 has 15 residues. The CDR3: CAISEDLAGKYEQYF. In nucleotides, the CDR3 is TGTGCCATCAGTGAGGATTTAGCGGGAAAGTACGAGCAGTACTTC.

CDR3 sequence reads: CASSRQAFSGNTIYF. The DNA of the CDR3 is TGTGCCAGCAGTCGACAGGCTTTCTCTGGAAACACCATATATTTT. The chain recombines TRBV6-5 with TRBJ1-3, with a possible D match to TRBD1 (6 bases). Germline V gives CDR1 MNHEY, CDR2 SVGAGI. V lost 5 bases to trimming and J lost 0 bases, with 11 bases between them. The CDR3 is 15 residues long.

This clone was counted between two and nine times. This chain links TRBV19 with TRBJ1-3, with unresolved D. From germline, CDR1 is LNHDA and CDR2 SQIVND (reference sequence). CDR3 size: 13 residues. The ends were cut back, 7 bases at V and 0 bases at J, with 7 bases in the middle. Written as DNA, the CDR3 is TGTGCCAGTACAGACTTCTCTGGAAACACCATATATTTT. Translated: CASTDFSGNTIYF. Supplemented by reference TRBV19 and TRBJ1-3, the full variable domain reads DGGITQSPKYLFRKEGQNVTLSCEQNLNHDAMYWYRQDPGQGLRLIYYSQIVNDFQKGDIAEGYSVSREKKESFPLTVTSAQKNPTAFYLCASTDFSGNTIYFGEGSWLTVV.

This clone is a singleton in its sample. CDR3 DNA: TGTGCCAGCAGCTTGGGATCAGGAGTAGGGAGAGGCGAAAAACTGTTTTTT. Translating gives CASSLGSGVGRGEKLFF. The chain joins TRBV5-6 to TRBJ1-4; D gene uncertain. V lost 0 bases and J lost 8, with 20 bases in between. Germline CDR1 is SGHDT and CDR2 is YYEEEE. CDR3 length equals 17 residues.

The rearrangement joins TRBV7-9 to TRBJ2-4; possibly TRBD1 for D (6 bases). The germline V gene encodes CDR1 SEHNR and CDR2 FQNEAQ (reference sequence). CDR3 length: 14 residues. Trimming cost V 5 bases and J 4 bases, with 12 bases left between them. The DNA for the CDR3 is TGTGCCAGCAGCCATACAGGGCTGAAAAACATTCAGTACTTC. Translating gives CASSHTGLKNIQYF. Full variable domain (outside the CDR3, taken from reference TRBV7-9 and TRBJ2-4): DTGVSQNPRHKITKRGQNVTFRCDPISEHNRLYWYRQTLGQGPEFLTYFQNEAQLEKSRLLSDRFSAERPKGSFSTLEIQRTEQGDSAMYLCASSHTGLKNIQYFGAGTRLSVL.

This clone showed up just once. The chain joins TRBV18 to TRBJ1-3, with D possibly matching TRBD1 (5 bases). The CDR3 has 12 amino acids. Trimming removed 6 bases at V and 6 bases at J, with 9 bases between. Germline lookup yields CDR1 KGHSH and CDR2 LQKENI. The CDR3 sequence is CASSKQENTIYF. The CDR3 nucleotides are TGTGCCAGCTCGAAACAGGAAAACACCATATATTTT.

This clone was seen a handful of times. The chain recombines TRBV7-8 with TRBJ2-2, with a tentative D call TRBD1 (6 bases). Trimming removed 2 bases at V and 7 bases at J, with 14 bases between. Germline V CDR1 and CDR2: SGHVS, FQNEAQ. The CDR3 sequence is 15 residues long. In DNA form, the CDR3 reads TGTGCCAGCAGCTTATCCGGGACAATCATCGGGGAGCTGTTTTTT. Protein sequence: CASSLSGTIIGELFF. The full variable domain, in which reference TRBV7-8 and TRBJ2-2 provide the parts outside the CDR3, is GAGVSQSPRYKVAKRGQDVALRCDPISGHVSLFWYQQALGQGPEFLTYFQNEAQLDKSGLPSDRFFAERPEGSVSTLKIQRTQQEDSAVYLCASSLSGTIIGELFFGEGSRLTVL.

V is TRBV6-5 and J is TRBJ2-4; 7 nucleotides align to TRBD1. After removal of 6 bases from V and 7 bases from J, the junction contained 9 bases not matched to a gene. Per the germline V gene, CDR1 is MNHEY and CDR2 is SVGAGI. The CDR3 covers 14 residues. CDR3 loop: CASSQTGRANIQYF. DNA of the CDR3: TGTGCCAGCAGCCAGACAGGGCGTGCCAACATTCAGTACTTC.

A single count supports this clone. The V gene is TRBV5-1, the J gene TRBJ2-7; TRBD1 agrees at 9 bases. Per germline, CDR1 SGHRS and CDR2 YFSETQ. Trimming removed 4 bases from V and 0 bases from J; junction bases left unmatched: 5. This CDR3 region has 15 residues. This CDR3 is CASSPDRGGSYEQYF. CDR3 bases: TGCGCCAGCAGCCCTGACAGGGGGGGCTCCTACGAGCAGTACTTC.

This clone appeared once. The rearrangement uses TRBV6-1 and TRBJ1-1; D is ambiguous. V was pared by 3 bases and J by 3 bases, with 17 bases between. Germline V gene lookup returns CDR1 MNHNS and CDR2 SASEGT. The CDR3 runs to 16 residues. The CDR3 bases are TGTGCCAGCAGTGACCCCGTCGAGTGGTTCGACACTGAAGCTTTCTTT. Protein product: CASSDPVEWFDTEAFF.

The chain joins TRBV10-3 to TRBJ1-1, with a weak D call TRBD1 (5 bases). CDR3 length: 13 residues. The V gene's germline CDR1 is ENHRY and CDR2 SYGVKD. Trimming took 3 bases from V and 1 from J, leaving 6 bases between them. DNA for the CDR3: TGTGCCATCAGTGAACAGGCGAACACTGAAGCTTTCTTT. This sequence encodes CAISEQANTEAFF.

This sequence joins TRBV29-1 and TRBJ2-5, with D maybe TRBD2 (6 bases). V shed 8 bases and J shed 2 bases, with 12 bases lying between them. The CDR3 sequence is 12 residues long. Germline V gene lookup returns CDR1 SQVTM and CDR2 ANQGSEA. DNA of the CDR3: TGCAGCCTAGACGGGAGTCAAGAGACCCAGTACTTC. Residues: CSLDGSQETQYF.

This clone is a singleton in its sample. The chain recombines TRBV12-5 with TRBJ2-3; 8 bases match TRBD1. The CDR3 spans 14 residues. CDR1 and CDR2 (germline): LGHNT, FRNRAP. Trimming cost V 6 bases and J 6 bases; bases outside gene matches: 8. The CDR3 coding sequence is TGTGCTAGTGGCTCGGGACAGGTGCAGGATACGCAGTATTTT. It translates to CASGSGQVQDTQYF.

The J gene is TRBJ2-7, the V gene TRBV3-1 (or the pseudogene TRBV3-2); D may be TRBD1 (6 bases). The V gene's germline CDR1 is LGHDT and CDR2 YNNKEL (reference sequence). The V gene lost 0 bases and the J gene lost 6 bases, with 27 bases spanning the gap. The CDR3 sequence is 19 residues long. The CDR3 reads CASSQDLARGSVFPAEQYF. CDR3 sequence (DNA): TGTGCCAGCAGCCAAGATCTGGCCAGGGGCTCGGTCTTCCCGGCCGAGCAGTACTTC.

The V and J genes are TRBV30 and TRBJ1-1; TRBD1 aligns across 7 bases. This CDR3 region has 13 residues. The germline V gene has CDR1 GTSNPN and CDR2 SVGIG (reference sequence). J was trimmed by 4 bases and V by 3 bases; bases with no gene match: 5. The CDR3 nucleotides are TGTGCCTGGAGAACACAGGGGCTCACTGAAGCTTTCTTT. This sequence encodes CAWRTQGLTEAFF.

The J gene is TRBJ2-1, the V gene TRBV19, with 14 bases fitting TRBD2. Trimming cost V 5 bases and J 6 bases; bases outside gene matches: 9. Germline CDR1 and CDR2: LNHDA and SQIVND (reference sequence). CDR3 length: 17 amino acids. DNA of the CDR3: TGTGCCAGTAGTCTGGGGGGACTAGCGGGGGTTACCAATGAGCAGTTCTTC. Translating it yields CASSLGGLAGVTNEQFF.

V usage is TRBV7-9 and J usage is TRBJ1-1; D is ambiguous. The CDR3 has 16 residues. Trimming shortened V by 2 bases and J by 1 base, and 14 bases separated the two germline ends. Germline V CDR1 and CDR2: SEHNR, FQNEAQ (reference sequence). CDR3 DNA sequence: TGTGCCAGCAGCTTACATGGGTCAGGTGCGAACACTGAAGCTTTCTTT. Translating it yields CASSLHGSGANTEAFF.

The J gene is TRBJ1-1, the V gene TRBV20-1; 7 bases line up with TRBD1. Germline loops: CDR1 DFQATT, CDR2 SNEGSKA (reference sequence). V was clipped by 3 bases and J by 10 bases; unmatched bases: 5. The CDR3 sequence is 11 residues long. The chain's CDR3 is CSARATGAAFF. The CDR3 region has the DNA TGCAGTGCTAGGGCTACAGGGGCAGCTTTCTTT.

This chain joins TRBV7-6 and TRBJ1-1; 8 bases agree with TRBD1. Germline V gives CDR1 SGHVS, CDR2 FNYEAQ. The CDR3 loop spans 15 amino acids. V dropped 3 bases and J dropped 3; count of bases not matched to a gene: 6. CDR3 bases: TGTGCCAGCAGCTTGTTGGACAGGGAGGACACTGAAGCTTTCTTT. This gives the protein CASSLLDREDTEAFF.

This chain joins TRBV4-1 and TRBJ1-2, with 11 nucleotides matching TRBD1. The V segment lost 0 bases and the J segment 4 bases; nucleotides outside the gene matches: 7. Germline CDR1 MGHRA, CDR2 YSYEKL. CDR3 length: 17 residues. The CDR3 sequence: CASSQDFRTGGVYGYTF. DNA for the CDR3: TGCGCCAGCAGCCAAGATTTCCGGACAGGGGGCGTCTATGGCTACACCTTC.

V is TRBV27 and J is TRBJ2-7; D is uncertain. V was trimmed by 2 bases and J by 0 bases, leaving 11 bases between them. The CDR3 has 15 amino acids. Per the germline V gene, CDR1 is MNHEY and CDR2 is SMNVEV (reference sequence). The CDR3 sequence is CASSLVGQASYEQYF. The DNA of the CDR3 is TGTGCCAGCAGTTTAGTTGGGCAGGCCTCCTACGAGCAGTACTTC.

The V and J genes are TRBV27 and TRBJ2-7; tentative D call: TRBD1 (6 bases). Germline V CDR1 and CDR2: MNHEY, SMNVEV (reference sequence). Trimming removed 6 bases at V and 3 bases at J, with 15 bases between. This CDR3 comprises 14 residues. The CDR3, as DNA: TGTGCCAGCAGACCCTGGGACAATTTCTACGAGCAGTACTTC. It specifies CASRPWDNFYEQYF.

V gene TRBV5-5 combines with J gene TRBJ1-2; 12 bases are shared with TRBD1. Trimming cost V 0 bases and J 7 bases; bases outside gene matches: 4. This CDR3 spans 15 amino acids. Germline V lookup: CDR1 SGHKS, CDR2 YYEKEE (reference sequence). CDR3: CASSLGGQGASGYTF. The CDR3 region has the DNA TGTGCCAGCAGCTTGGGGGGACAGGGGGCGAGTGGCTACACCTTC.

The rearrangement links TRBV6-4 to TRBJ1-5; possibly TRBD1 for D (5 bases). Germline V lookup: CDR1 MRHNA, CDR2 SNTAGT. The CDR3 contains 16 residues. V dropped 2 bases and J dropped 2 bases, with 13 bases sitting between them. CDR3 nucleotide sequence: TGTGCCAGCAGTGACCGACTCCAGGGTGGCAATCAGCCCCAGCATTTT. Translating it yields CASSDRLQGGNQPQHF.

The chain combines TRBV6-6 with TRBJ1-4, with 10 nucleotides matching TRBD1. The CDR3 sequence is 16 residues long. The V and J ends lost 6 bases and 3 bases, in that order; junction bases with no gene match: 7. Looked up from germline, CDR1 is MNHNY and CDR2 is SVGAGI (reference sequence). CDR3 DNA: TGTGCCAGCAGGCCCGGGACAGGGGCTTCTAATGAAAAACTGTTTTTT. The encoded protein is CASRPGTGASNEKLFF.

The V gene is TRBV30, the J gene TRBJ2-3; D ambiguous. With 1 base removed from V and 2 bases from J, the gap between germline ends came to 7 bases. This CDR3 is built from 13 residues. CDR1 is GTSNPN, CDR2 SVGIG, per germline (reference sequence). In nucleotides, the CDR3 is TGTGCCTGGAGTGCAGGTAACACAGATACGCAGTATTTT. It is translated as CAWSAGNTDTQYF. Filled out from reference TRBV30 and TRBJ2-3, the complete variable domain reads SQTIHQWPATLVQPVGSPLSLECTVEGTSNPNLYWYRQAAGRGLQLLFYSVGIGQISSEVPQNLSASRPQDRQFILSSKKLLLSDSGFYLCAWSAGNTDTQYFGPGTRLTVL.

This sequence joins TRBV2 and TRBJ1-2; TRBD1 aligns across 7 bases. V shed 5 bases, J shed 6 bases, and the junction held 9 bases outside the gene matches. The germline V gene encodes CDR1 SNHLY and CDR2 FYNNEI. This CDR3 has 14 residues. The CDR3 DNA is TGTGCCAGCAGTCGGGACAGAGCGGTCAATGGCTACACCTTC. Translation: CASSRDRAVNGYTF.

This clone was seen a few times. This chain joins TRBV7-6 and TRBJ1-2, with TRBD1 identical over 9 bases. The J segment lost 6 bases and the V segment lost 0 bases, leaving 5 bases of the junction unmatched. Germline assignment: CDR1 SGHVS and CDR2 FNYEAQ. CDR3 length equals 15 residues. For the CDR3, the DNA is TGTGCCAGCAGCTTAGCGCCACAGGGGGCAAATGGCTACACCTTC. It specifies CASSLAPQGANGYTF.

The CDR3 spells CASSYSQLAVNNEQFF. For the CDR3, the DNA is TGTGCCAGCAGTTACTCGCAACTAGCGGTGAACAATGAGCAGTTCTTC. The chain uses TRBV6-5 and TRBJ2-1; TRBD2 agrees at 8 bases. V lost 0 bases, J lost 5 bases, and 6 bases stayed unmatched. The CDR3 contains 16 residues. Germline V lookup: CDR1 MNHEY, CDR2 SVGAGI.